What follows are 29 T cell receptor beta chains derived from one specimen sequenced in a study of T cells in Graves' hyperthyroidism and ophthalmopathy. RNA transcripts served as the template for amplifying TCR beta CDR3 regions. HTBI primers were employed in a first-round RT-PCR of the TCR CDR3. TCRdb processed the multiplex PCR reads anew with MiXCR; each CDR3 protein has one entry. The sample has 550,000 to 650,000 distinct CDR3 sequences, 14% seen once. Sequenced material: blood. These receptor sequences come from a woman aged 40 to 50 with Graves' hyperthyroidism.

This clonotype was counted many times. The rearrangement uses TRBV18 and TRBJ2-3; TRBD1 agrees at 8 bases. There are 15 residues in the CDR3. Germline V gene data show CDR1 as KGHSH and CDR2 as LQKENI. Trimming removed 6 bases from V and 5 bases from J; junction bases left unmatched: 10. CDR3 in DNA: TGTGCCAGCTCCCCCGGACAGGGTTGGGGAGATACGCAGTATTTT. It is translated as CASSPGQGWGDTQYF.

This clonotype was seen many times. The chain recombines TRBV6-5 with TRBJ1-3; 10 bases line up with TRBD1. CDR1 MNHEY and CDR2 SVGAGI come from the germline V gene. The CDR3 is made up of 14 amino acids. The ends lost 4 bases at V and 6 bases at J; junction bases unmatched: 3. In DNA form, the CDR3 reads TGTGCCAGCAGTTCGGGGACAGGGGTAAACACCATATATTTT. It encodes CASSSGTGVNTIYF.

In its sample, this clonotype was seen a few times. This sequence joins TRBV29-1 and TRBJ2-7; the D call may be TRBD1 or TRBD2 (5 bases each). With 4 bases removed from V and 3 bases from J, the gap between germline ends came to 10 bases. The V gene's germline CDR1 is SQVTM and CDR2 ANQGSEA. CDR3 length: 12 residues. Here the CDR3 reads CSVGAGSYEQYF. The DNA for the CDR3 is TGCAGCGTTGGGGCAGGGAGCTACGAGCAGTACTTC.

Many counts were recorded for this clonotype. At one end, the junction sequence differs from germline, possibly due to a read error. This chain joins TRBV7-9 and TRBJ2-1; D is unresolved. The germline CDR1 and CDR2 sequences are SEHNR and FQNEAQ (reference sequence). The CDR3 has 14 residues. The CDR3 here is CASSLSGSYNEQFF. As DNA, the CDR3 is TGCGCCAGCAGCTTGTCGGGTTCCTACAATGAGCAGTTCTTC.

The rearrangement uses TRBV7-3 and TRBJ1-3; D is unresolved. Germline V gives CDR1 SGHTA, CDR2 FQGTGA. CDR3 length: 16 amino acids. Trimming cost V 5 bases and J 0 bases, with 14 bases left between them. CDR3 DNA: TGTGCCAGCAGCGCCGGACCCCTGAGCTCTGGAAACACCATATATTTT. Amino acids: CASSAGPLSSGNTIYF.

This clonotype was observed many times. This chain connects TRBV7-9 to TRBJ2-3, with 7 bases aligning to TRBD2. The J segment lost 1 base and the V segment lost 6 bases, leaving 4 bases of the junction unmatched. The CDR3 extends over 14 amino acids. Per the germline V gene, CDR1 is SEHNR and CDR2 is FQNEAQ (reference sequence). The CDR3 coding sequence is TGTGCCAGCAGGGATCTAGCGGGCACAGATACGCAGTATTTT. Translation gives CASRDLAGTDTQYF.

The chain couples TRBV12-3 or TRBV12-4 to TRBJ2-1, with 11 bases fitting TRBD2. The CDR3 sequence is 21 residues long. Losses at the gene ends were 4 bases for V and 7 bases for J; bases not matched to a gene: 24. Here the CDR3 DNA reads TGTGCCAGCAGTTCTCCCCCCTTCCAGGGAACCCGGACTAGCGGGCGGAATGAGCAGTTCTTC. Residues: CASSSPPFQGTRTSGRNEQFF.

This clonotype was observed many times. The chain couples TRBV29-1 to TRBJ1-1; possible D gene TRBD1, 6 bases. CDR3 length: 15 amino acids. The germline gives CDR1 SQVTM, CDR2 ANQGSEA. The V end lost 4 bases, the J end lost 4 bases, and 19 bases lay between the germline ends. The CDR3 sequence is CSVAEDSAVGTEAFF. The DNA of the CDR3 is TGCAGCGTTGCTGAGGACAGTGCTGTGGGCACTGAAGCTTTCTTT.

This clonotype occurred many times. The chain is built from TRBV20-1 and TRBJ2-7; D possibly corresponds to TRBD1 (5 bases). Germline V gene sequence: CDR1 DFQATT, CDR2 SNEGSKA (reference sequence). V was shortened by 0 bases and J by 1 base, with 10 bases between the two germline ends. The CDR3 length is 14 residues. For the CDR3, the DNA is TGCAGTGCTAGAGATCTGGCAGGGTCCTACGAGCAGTACTTC. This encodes CSARDLAGSYEQYF.

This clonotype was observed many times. This CDR3 reads CASSLESGPAGETQYF. CDR3 coding DNA: TGTGCCAGCAGCTTAGAATCGGGGCCGGCGGGGGAGACCCAGTACTTC. This chain uses TRBV11-2 with TRBJ2-5; weak D call: TRBD2 (6 bases). The CDR3 contains 16 residues. Per the germline V gene, CDR1 is SGHAT and CDR2 is FQNNGV. Trimming removed 0 bases from V and 5 bases from J, with 16 bases in between.

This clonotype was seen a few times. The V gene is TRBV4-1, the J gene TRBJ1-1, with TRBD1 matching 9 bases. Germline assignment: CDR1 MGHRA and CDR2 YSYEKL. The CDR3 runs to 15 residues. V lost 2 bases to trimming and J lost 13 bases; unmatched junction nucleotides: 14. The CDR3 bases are TGCGCCAGCAGCCAACTCCCTATTTGGGACAGGGTAGATTTCTTT. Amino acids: CASSQLPIWDRVDFF.

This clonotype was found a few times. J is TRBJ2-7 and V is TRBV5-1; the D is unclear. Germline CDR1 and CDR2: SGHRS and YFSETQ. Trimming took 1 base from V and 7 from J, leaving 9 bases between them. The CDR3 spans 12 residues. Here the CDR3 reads CASSLNVGEQYF. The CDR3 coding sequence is TGCGCCAGCAGCTTGAATGTGGGGGAGCAGTACTTC.

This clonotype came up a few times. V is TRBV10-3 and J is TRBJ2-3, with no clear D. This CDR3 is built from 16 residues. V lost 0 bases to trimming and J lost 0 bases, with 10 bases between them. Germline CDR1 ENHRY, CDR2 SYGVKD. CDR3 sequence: CAISESDSRSTDTQYF. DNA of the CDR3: TGTGCCATCAGTGAGTCAGATAGCAGGAGCACAGATACGCAGTATTTT.

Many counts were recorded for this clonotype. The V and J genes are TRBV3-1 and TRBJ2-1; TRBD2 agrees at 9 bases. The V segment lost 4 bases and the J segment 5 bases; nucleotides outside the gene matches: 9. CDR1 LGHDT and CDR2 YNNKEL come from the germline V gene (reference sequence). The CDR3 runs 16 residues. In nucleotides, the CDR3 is TGTGCCAGCAGCCCCCGTGGTAGCGGGAGCCACAATGAGCAGTTCTTC. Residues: CASSPRGSGSHNEQFF.

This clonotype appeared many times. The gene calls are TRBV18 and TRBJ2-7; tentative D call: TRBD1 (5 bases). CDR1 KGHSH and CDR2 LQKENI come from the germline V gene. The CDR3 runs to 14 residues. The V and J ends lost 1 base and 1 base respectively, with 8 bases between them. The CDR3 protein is CASSPQQGSYEQYF. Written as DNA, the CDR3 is TGTGCCAGCTCACCACAGCAGGGATCCTACGAGCAGTACTTC.

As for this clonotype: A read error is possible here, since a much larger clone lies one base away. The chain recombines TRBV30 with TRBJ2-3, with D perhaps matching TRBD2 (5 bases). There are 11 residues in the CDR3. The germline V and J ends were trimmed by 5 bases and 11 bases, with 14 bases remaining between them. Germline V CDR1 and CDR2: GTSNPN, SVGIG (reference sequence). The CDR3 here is CAWGTSFQQYF. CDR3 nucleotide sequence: TGTGCCTGGGGTACTAGTTTCCAGCAGTATTTT.

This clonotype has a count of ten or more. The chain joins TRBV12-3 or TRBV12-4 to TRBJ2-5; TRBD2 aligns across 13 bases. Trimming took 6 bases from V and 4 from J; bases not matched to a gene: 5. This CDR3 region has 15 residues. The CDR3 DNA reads TGTGCCAGCAGCCAAGGACTAGCGGGAGTAGAGACCCAGTACTTC. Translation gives CASSQGLAGVETQYF.

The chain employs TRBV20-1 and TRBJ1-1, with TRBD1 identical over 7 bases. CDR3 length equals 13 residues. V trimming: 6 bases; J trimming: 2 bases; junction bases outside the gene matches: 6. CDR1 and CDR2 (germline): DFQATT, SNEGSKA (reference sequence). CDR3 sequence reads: CSAQQGFNTEAFF. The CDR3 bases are TGCAGTGCCCAACAGGGGTTCAACACTGAAGCTTTCTTT.

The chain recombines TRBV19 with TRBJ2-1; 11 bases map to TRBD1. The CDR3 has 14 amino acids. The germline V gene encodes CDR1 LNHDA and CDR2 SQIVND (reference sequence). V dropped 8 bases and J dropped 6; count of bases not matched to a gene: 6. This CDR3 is CASGTGGVGNEQFF. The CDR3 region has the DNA TGTGCCAGTGGGACAGGGGGAGTTGGCAATGAGCAGTTCTTC.

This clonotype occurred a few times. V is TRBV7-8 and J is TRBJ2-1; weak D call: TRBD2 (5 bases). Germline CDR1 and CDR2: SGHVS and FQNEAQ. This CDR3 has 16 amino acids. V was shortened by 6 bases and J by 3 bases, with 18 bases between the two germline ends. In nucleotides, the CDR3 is TGTGCCAGCAGTGAACTAAGCTATCGGGACTACAATGAGCAGTTCTTC. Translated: CASSELSYRDYNEQFF.

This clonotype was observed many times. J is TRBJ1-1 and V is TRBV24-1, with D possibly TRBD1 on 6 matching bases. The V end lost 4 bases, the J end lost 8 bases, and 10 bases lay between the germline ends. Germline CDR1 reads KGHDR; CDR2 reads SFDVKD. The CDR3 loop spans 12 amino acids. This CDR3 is CATSDLTGEAFF. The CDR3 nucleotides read TGTGCCACCAGTGACCTCACAGGGGAAGCTTTCTTT.

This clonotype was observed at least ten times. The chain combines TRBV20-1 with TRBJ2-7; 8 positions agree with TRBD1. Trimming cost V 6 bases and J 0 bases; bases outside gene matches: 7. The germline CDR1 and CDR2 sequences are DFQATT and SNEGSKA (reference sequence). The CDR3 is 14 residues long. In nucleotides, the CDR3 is TGCAGTGCCATACCGGGACAGGCCTCCTACGAGCAGTACTTC. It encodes CSAIPGQASYEQYF.

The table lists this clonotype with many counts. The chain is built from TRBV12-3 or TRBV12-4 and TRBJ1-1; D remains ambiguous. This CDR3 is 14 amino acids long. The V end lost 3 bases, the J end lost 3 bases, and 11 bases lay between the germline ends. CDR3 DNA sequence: TGTGCCAGCAGTTTTAATCTAAGGTACACTGAAGCTTTCTTT. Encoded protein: CASSFNLRYTEAFF.

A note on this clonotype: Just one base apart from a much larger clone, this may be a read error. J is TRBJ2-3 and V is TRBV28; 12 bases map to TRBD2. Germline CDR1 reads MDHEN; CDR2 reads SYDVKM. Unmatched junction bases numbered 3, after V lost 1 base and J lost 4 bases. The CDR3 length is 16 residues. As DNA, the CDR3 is TGTGCCAGCAGTTTATCTAGCGGGAGGGGCGCAGATACGCAGTATTTT. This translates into CASSLSSGRGADTQYF.

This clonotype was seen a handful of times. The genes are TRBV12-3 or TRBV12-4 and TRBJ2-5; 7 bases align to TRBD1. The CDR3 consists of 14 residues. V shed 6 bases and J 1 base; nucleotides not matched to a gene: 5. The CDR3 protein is CASRGQTFQETQYF. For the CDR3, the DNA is TGTGCCAGCAGGGGACAGACCTTCCAAGAGACCCAGTACTTC.

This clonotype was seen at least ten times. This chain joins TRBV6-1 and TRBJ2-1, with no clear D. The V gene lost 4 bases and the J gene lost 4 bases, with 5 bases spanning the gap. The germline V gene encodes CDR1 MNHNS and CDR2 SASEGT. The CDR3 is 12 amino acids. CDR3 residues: CASSVLYNEQFF. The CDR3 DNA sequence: TGTGCCAGCAGTGTGCTTTACAATGAGCAGTTCTTC.

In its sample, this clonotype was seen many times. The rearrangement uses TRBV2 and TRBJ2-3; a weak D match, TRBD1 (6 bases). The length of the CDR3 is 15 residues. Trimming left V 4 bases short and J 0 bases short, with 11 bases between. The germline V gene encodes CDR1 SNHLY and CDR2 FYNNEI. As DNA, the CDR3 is TGTGCCAGCAGTGGGAACAGGGCTAGCACAGATACGCAGTATTTT. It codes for CASSGNRASTDTQYF.

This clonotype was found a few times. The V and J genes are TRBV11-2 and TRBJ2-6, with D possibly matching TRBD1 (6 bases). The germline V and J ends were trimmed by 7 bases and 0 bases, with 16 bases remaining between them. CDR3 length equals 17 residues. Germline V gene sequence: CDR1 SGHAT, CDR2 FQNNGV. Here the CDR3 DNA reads TGTGCCAGCAACTCAGGAACGACAGGCTCTGGGGCCAACGTCCTGACTTTC. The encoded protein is CASNSGTTGSGANVLTF.

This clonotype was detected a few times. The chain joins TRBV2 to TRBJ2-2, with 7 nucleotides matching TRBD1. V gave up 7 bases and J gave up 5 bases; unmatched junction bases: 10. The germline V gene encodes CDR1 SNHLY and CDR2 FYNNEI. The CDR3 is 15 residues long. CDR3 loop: CASKSGQGVTGELFF. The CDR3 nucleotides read TGTGCCAGCAAATCTGGTCAGGGGGTTACCGGGGAGCTGTTTTTT.